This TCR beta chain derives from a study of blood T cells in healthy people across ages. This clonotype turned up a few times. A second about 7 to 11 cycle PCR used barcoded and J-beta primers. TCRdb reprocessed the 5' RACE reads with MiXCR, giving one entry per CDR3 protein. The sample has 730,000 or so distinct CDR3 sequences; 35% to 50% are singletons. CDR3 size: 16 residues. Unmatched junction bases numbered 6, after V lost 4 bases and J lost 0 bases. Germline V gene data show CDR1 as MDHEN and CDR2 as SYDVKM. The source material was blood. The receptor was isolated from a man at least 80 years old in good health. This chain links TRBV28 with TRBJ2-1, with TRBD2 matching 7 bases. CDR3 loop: CASSSTSAGSYNEQFF. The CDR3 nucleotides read TGTGCCAGCAGTTCAACTAGCGCAGGCTCCTACAATGAGCAGTTCTTC. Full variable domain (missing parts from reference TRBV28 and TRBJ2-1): DVKVTQSSRYLVKRTGEKVFLECVQDMDHENMFWYRQDPGLGLRLIYFSYDVKMKEKGDIPEGYSVSREKKERFSLILESASTNQTSMYLCASSSTSAGSYNEQFFGPGTRLTVL.